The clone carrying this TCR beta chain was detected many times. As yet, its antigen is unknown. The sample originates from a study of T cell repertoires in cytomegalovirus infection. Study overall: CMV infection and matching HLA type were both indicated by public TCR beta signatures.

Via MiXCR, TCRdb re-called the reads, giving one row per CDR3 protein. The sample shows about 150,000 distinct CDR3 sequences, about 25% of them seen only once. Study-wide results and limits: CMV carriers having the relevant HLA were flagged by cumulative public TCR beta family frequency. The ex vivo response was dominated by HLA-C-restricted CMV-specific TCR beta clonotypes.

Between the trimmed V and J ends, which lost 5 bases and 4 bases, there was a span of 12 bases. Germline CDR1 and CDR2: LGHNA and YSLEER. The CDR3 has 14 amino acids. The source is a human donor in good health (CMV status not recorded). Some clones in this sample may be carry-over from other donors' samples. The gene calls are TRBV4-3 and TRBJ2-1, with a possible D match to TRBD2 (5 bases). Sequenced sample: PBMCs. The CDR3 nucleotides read TGCGCCAGCAGCTCAAGCGGCGCGTACAATGAGCAGTTCTTC. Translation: CASSSSGAYNEQFF.